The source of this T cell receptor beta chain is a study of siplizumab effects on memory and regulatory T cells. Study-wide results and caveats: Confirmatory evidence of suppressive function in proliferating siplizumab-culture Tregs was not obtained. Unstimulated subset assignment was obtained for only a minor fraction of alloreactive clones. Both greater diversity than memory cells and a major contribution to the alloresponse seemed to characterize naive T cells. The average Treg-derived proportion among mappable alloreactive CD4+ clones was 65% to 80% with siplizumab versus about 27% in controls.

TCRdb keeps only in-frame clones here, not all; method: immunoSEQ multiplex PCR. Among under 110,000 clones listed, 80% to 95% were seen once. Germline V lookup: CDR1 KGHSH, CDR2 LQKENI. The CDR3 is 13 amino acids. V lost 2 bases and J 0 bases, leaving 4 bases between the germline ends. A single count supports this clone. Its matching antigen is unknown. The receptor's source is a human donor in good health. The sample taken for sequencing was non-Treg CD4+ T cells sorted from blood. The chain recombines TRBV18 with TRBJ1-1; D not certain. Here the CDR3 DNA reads TGTGCCAGCTCACCAGACATGAACACTGAAGCTTTCTTT. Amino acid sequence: CASSPDMNTEAFF.